The source of this TCR beta chain is a study of blood T cells in healthy people across ages. Study-wide results and limits: Estimated diversity, derived from one million T cells, was regarded as an underestimate.

Regarding this clonotype: What it binds is unknown.

With a J-beta primer mix and a sample-barcoded 5' primer, a second PCR ran 7 to 11 cycles. A 12-random-nucleotide template-switch adaptor tagged each cDNA molecule. MiXCR was run by TCRdb on the 5' RACE reads, yielding one entry per CDR3 protein. The top ten clones hold under 25% of a sample with approximately 730,000 distinct CDR3 sequences, approximately 39% of them seen once. This CDR3 has 11 amino acids. V was cut by 7 bases and J by 4 bases, with 8 bases left in between. Looked up from germline, CDR1 is DFQATT and CDR2 is SNEGSKA (reference sequence). The V and J genes are TRBV20-1 and TRBJ2-1; unclear D gene. The sequence derives from a woman aged 55-69 years in good health. Material for sequencing was blood. As DNA, the CDR3 is TGCAGTGTACTGGAATACAATGAGCAGTTCTTC. The encoded protein is CSVLEYNEQFF.